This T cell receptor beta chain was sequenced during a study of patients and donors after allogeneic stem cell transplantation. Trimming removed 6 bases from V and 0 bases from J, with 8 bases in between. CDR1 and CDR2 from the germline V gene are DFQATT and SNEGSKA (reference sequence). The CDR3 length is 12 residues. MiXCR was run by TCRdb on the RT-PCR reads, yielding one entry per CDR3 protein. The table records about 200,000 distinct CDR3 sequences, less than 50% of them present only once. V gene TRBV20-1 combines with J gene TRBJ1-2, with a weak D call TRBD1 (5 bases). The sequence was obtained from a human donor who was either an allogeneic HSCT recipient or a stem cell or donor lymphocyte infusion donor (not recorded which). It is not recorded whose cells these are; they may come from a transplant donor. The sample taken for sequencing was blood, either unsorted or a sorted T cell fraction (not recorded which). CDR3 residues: CSAGTSNYGYTF. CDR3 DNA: TGCAGTGCAGGGACCTCTAACTATGGCTACACCTTC.